This T cell receptor (beta chain) was captured by sequencing in a study of T cell responses to AZD1222 COVID-19 vaccine. Whole-study findings and limits: Reportedly, close to half of spike-specific TCRs are directed against unmutated variant regions. Donors in the cohort were predominantly white British and more often female, and clonal diversity was possibly underestimated.

V lost 4 bases to trimming and J lost 2 bases, with 10 bases between them. This CDR3 has 14 residues. Germline CDR1 SGHRS, CDR2 YFSETQ. In the case of this clone: What it recognizes is unknown.

Using immunoSEQ multiplex PCR, the repertoire was profiled, and TCRdb retains in-frame clones only, with some absent. The sample records under 150,000 clones, around 90% being singletons. Pooling covered second doses at about 4 or about 12 weeks. The chain combines TRBV5-1 with TRBJ1-3; tentative D call: TRBD1 (6 bases). This receptor was identified in an adult who received the AZD1222 COVID-19 vaccine. Sample: peripheral blood, taken 28 days after the second AZD1222 dose. The CDR3 DNA reads TGCGCCAGCAGCACCGGGACACCTGGAAACACCATATATTTT. The encoded protein is CASSTGTPGNTIYF.